This TCR beta chain was documented in a study of HIV-infected patients and healthy controls. All unsorted peripheral T cells were captured because whole blood was used without fractionation. Around 530 ng RNA was reverse transcribed with alpha and beta constant-region primers. Separate chain-specific third strand synthesis with multiplexing indices produced the alpha and beta libraries. MiXCR was run by TCRdb on the 5' RACE reads, yielding one entry per CDR3 protein. The data show around 26,000 distinct CDR3 sequences, 8.5% seen once. This clonotype came up a few times. This TCR was sampled from an adult in good health. The specimen was blood.

The CDR3 DNA follows: TGCGCCAGCAGCTTGCAGGGCCACCGGGATCAGCCCCAGCATTTT. Amino acid sequence: CASSLQGHRDQPQHF. This chain joins TRBV5-1 and TRBJ1-5; possibly TRBD1 for D (5 bases). The CDR3 length is 15 residues. CDR1 is SGHRS, CDR2 YFSETQ, per germline. Between the trimmed V and J ends, which lost 1 base and 5 bases, there was a span of 13 bases.